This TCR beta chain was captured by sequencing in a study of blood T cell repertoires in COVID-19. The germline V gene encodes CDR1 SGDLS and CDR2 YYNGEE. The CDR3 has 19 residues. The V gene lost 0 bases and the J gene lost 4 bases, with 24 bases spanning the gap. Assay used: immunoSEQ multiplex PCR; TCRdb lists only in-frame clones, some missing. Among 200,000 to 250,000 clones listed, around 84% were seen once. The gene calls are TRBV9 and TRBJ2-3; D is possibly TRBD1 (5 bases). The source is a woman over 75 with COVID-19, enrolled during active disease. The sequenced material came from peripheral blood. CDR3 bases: TGTGCCAGCAGCGTAGCACCTTTTACAGGCGCAAATCGGGCAGATACGCAGTATTTT. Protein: CASSVAPFTGANRADTQYF.